What follows describes a single T cell receptor beta chain. This sample was taken from a study of blood T cell repertoires in COVID-19. Study information: The samples span acute and convalescent COVID-19 from the United States, Italy and Spain. Sources were T cells, B-cell-depleted T cells, or PBMCs; the material itself was cDNA or gDNA.

In the source study's methods: Estimation of nucleated cell counts relied on the amplification of reference gene primers. Libraries were prepared by immunoSEQ multiplex PCR; TCRdb keeps only in-frame clonotypes and omits some of them. The V and J calls and the clone size are those of that table, but D and trimming were determined from the DNA. The data show just under 85,000 clones, around 88% seen once. The source material was peripheral blood. This TCR was sampled from a woman aged 60 to 75 with acute or convalescent COVID-19.

CDR3 in amino acids: CSVARGIDNNEQFF. The CDR3 coding sequence is TGCAGCGTTGCCCGGGGGATTGATAACAATGAGCAGTTCTTC. The chain joins TRBV29-1 to TRBJ2-1; TRBD2 might be the D (6 bases). V was trimmed by 4 bases and J by 5 bases, leaving 15 bases between them. Germline V gene data show CDR1 as SQVTM and CDR2 as ANQGSEA. The CDR3 covers 14 residues.